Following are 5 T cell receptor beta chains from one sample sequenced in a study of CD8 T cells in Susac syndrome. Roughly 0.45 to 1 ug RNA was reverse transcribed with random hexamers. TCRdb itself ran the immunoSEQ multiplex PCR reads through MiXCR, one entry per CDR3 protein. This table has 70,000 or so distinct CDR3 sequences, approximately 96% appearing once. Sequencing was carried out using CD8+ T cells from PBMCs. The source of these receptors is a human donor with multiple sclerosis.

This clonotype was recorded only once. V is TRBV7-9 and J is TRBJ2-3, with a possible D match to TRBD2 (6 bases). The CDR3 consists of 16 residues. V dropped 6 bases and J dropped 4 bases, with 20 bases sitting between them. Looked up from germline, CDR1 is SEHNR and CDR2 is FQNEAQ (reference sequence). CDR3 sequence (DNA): TGTGCCAGCAGTCCCAGGGCGGCGGGAAAGGCAGATACGCAGTATTTT. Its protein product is CASSPRAAGKADTQYF.

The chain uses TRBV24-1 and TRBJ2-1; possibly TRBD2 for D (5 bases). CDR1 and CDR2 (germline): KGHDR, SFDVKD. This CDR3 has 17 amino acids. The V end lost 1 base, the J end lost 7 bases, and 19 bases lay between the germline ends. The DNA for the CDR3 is TGTGCCACCAGTGATTTACCCGAGGGTGACTCTAGGAATGAGCAGTTCTTC. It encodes CATSDLPEGDSRNEQFF.

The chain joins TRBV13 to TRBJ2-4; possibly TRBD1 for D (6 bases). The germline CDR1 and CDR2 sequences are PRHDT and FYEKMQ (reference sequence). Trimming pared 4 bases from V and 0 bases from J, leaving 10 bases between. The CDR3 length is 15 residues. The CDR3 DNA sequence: TGTGCCAGCAGCTGGACAGCCGAAGCCAAAAACATTCAGTACTTC. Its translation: CASSWTAEAKNIQYF.

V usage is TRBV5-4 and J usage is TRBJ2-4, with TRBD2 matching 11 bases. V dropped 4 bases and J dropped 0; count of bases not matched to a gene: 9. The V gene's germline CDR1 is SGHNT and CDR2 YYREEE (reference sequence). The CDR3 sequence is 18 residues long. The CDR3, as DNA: TGTGCCAGCAGCGGCGCCGGGACTAGCGGTTTAGCCAAAAACATTCAGTACTTC. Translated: CASSGAGTSGLAKNIQYF.

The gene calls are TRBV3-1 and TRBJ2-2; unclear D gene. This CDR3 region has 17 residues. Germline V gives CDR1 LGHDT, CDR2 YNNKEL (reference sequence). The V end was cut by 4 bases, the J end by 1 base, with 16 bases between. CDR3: CASSPLEGWGNTGELFF. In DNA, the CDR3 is TGTGCCAGCAGCCCCCTGGAAGGGTGGGGGAACACCGGGGAGCTGTTTTTT.